This TCR beta chain was captured in a study of T cell repertoires in cytomegalovirus infection. Whole-study context: Through public TCR beta signatures, both CMV infection and matching HLA type were indicated. Findings and limits, study-wide: HLA-C-restricted CMV clonotypes gave the most frequent clonotype in two of eight donors. People with CMV and the relevant HLA were identified by cumulative public TCR beta family frequency.

The germline V gene has CDR1 SQVTM and CDR2 ANQGSEA. Germline trimming cut 0 bases from V and 0 bases from J; bases unmatched to any gene: 6. CDR3 size: 16 residues. Points on this clonotype: The target antigen is unknown.

Via MiXCR, TCRdb re-called the reads, giving one row per CDR3 protein. This table holds hundreds of thousands of distinct CDR3 sequences, 24% found once. The sequencing sample was made of CD8+ T cells from PBMCs. The source is a human donor in good health (CMV status not recorded). Some clones in this sample may be carry-over from other donors' samples. The chain is built from TRBV29-1 and TRBJ1-1; 8 nucleotides line up with TRBD1. The CDR3 spells CSVEDRGRFMNTEAFF. CDR3 nucleotide sequence: TGCAGCGTTGAAGACAGGGGGCGATTCATGAACACTGAAGCTTTCTTT.